This entry lists 21 T cell receptor beta chains sequenced from one sample in a study of T cell repertoires in cytomegalovirus infection. TCRdb re-called the reads with MiXCR, one entry per CDR3 protein. The sample carries 700,000 to 950,000 distinct CDR3 sequences, over 25% recorded once. These receptors have no identified antigens. The starting material was cultured CD8+ T cells from PBMCs, obtained from culture after CMV antigen stimulation. Receptor source: a human donor in good health (CMV status not recorded). Some clones in this sample may be carry-over from other donors' samples.

This chain links TRBV18 with TRBJ2-7; 12 nucleotides line up with TRBD1. The germline V gene encodes CDR1 KGHSH and CDR2 LQKENI. CDR3 length: 19 amino acids. V trimming: 3 bases; J trimming: 1 base; junction bases outside the gene matches: 13. DNA for the CDR3: TGTGCCAGCTCACCCTCACCGGGACAGGGGGCGATGGGATCCTACGAGCAGTACGTC. Translation gives CASSPSPGQGAMGSYEQYV.

The rearrangement joins TRBV28 to TRBJ2-5, with 8 positions matching TRBD1. The CDR3 is 16 amino acids. Unmatched junction bases numbered 11, after V lost 7 bases and J lost 1 base. Germline loops: CDR1 MDHEN, CDR2 SYDVKM. The CDR3 nucleotides read TGTGCCAGCACCGTGACAGGACAGGGTATCCAAGAGACCCAGTACTTC. Protein sequence: CASTVTGQGIQETQYF. The variable domain in full, with the rest retrieved from reference TRBV28 and TRBJ2-5, is DVKVTQSSRYLVKRTGEKVFLECVQDMDHENMFWYRQDPGLGLRLIYFSYDVKMKEKGDIPEGYSVSREKKERFSLILESASTNQTSMYLCASTVTGQGIQETQYFGPGTRLLVL.

The rearrangement links TRBV27 to TRBJ1-5, with D perhaps TRBD1 (6 bases). This CDR3 is 16 amino acids long. Germline V gene lookup returns CDR1 MNHEY and CDR2 SMNVEV (reference sequence). The ends were cut back, 5 bases at V and 0 bases at J, with 14 bases in the middle. CDR3 region: CASSPRQVYSNQPQHF. CDR3 sequence (DNA): TGTGCCAGCAGTCCTAGACAGGTCTATAGCAATCAGCCCCAGCATTTT.

About this clonotype: One junction end does not reproduce the germline sequence, and a read error may be involved. The V call is TRBV28, the J call TRBJ1-5; 11 bases are shared with TRBD1. Germline assignment: CDR1 MDHEN and CDR2 SYDVKM. The CDR3 is 15 residues long. CDR3 sequence: CANSLDRGLGQPQHF. For the CDR3, the DNA is TGTGCCAACAGTTTGGACAGGGGGCTTGGGCAGCCCCAGCATTTT.

This clonotype was detected a few times. V usage is TRBV27 and J usage is TRBJ2-2, with TRBD1 matching 9 bases. The CDR3 has 14 residues. After removal of 3 bases from V and 6 bases from J, the junction contained 2 bases not matched to a gene. In germline, CDR1 is MNHEY, CDR2 SMNVEV (reference sequence). For the CDR3, the DNA is TGTGCCAGCAGTTTGGGGACAGGGTCCGGGGAGCTGTTTTTT. Encoded protein: CASSLGTGSGELFF.

A few counts support this clonotype. The rearrangement links TRBV19 to TRBJ1-5; TRBD1 matches 7 bases. Unmatched junction bases numbered 17, after V lost 6 bases and J lost 6 bases. The germline V gene encodes CDR1 LNHDA and CDR2 SQIVND (reference sequence). The CDR3 is 17 amino acids. CDR3 protein: CASSWRRGRDFSQPQHF. The CDR3 DNA reads as TGTGCCAGTAGCTGGCGGAGGGGGCGAGATTTCAGTCAGCCCCAGCATTTT.

Comments on this clonotype: A much larger clone differs from this one at a single base, so this may be a read error. The chain combines TRBV7-4 with TRBJ2-2; 7 bases map to TRBD2. The CDR3 has 18 residues. The germline CDR1 and CDR2 sequences are SGHVT and SQSDAQ. The CDR3 spells CVSRSGGSLAANTGELFF. DNA for the CDR3: TGTGTCAGCAGGTCGGGAGGATCGTTGGCAGCGAACACCGGGGAGCTGTTTTTT. Supplemented by reference TRBV7-4 and TRBJ2-2, the full variable domain reads GAGVSQSPRYKVAKRGRDVALRCDSISGHVTLYWYRQTLGQGSEVLTYSQSDAQRDKSGRPSGRFSAERPERSVSTLKIQRTEQGDSAVYLCVSRSGGSLAANTGELFFGEGSRLTVL.

The sample holds a few counts of this clonotype. The rearrangement joins TRBV10-3 to TRBJ1-2; D is unresolved. V was cut by 7 bases and J by 10 bases, with 25 bases left in between. The CDR3 runs to 15 residues. The germline V gene has CDR1 ENHRY and CDR2 SYGVKD. This chain's CDR3 is CAIKERAGQSLSYTF. For the CDR3, the DNA is TGTGCCATCAAAGAGCGGGCTGGCCAATCTCTCTCCTACACCTTC.

The chain employs TRBV7-8 and TRBJ2-5; 7 nucleotides line up with TRBD1. The CDR3 spans 15 residues. V was clipped by 5 bases and J by 0 bases; unmatched bases: 6. Germline V gene lookup returns CDR1 SGHVS and CDR2 FQNEAQ. The CDR3 nucleotides read TGTGCCAGCAGCGACCGGACAGGCTACCAAGAGACCCAGTACTTC. Amino acid sequence: CASSDRTGYQETQYF.

This clonotype was found many times. V gene TRBV7-9 combines with J gene TRBJ1-6; D gene unclear. The CDR3 is 15 amino acids. CDR1 and CDR2 (germline): SEHNR, FQNEAQ (reference sequence). V was clipped by 3 bases and J by 14 bases, with 20 bases between them. DNA for the CDR3: TGTGCCAGCAGCTTCGAAGGCAGACCCTCTTCGGCCCTCCACTTT. Translation gives CASSFEGRPSSALHF.

This clonotype was recorded a few times. CDR3 loop: CASSVVRGNTEAFF. The CDR3 coding sequence is TGTGCCAGCAGCGTAGTTAGGGGAAACACTGAAGCTTTCTTT. This rearrangement joins TRBV9 to TRBJ1-1, with D possibly matching TRBD1 (5 bases). CDR1 SGDLS and CDR2 YYNGEE come from the germline V gene. The CDR3 has 14 residues. The V end lost 0 bases, the J end lost 2 bases, and 8 bases lay between the germline ends.

This clonotype showed up just a few times. This chain connects TRBV27 to TRBJ1-5; no firm D call. CDR1 is MNHEY and CDR2 is SMNVEV in the germline V gene (reference sequence). V dropped 3 bases and J dropped 0 bases, with 9 bases sitting between them. The CDR3 length is 15 residues. CDR3 residues: CASSFTKGSNQPQHF. DNA of the CDR3: TGTGCCAGCAGTTTCACAAAGGGTAGCAATCAGCCCCAGCATTTT.

The V gene is TRBV27, the J gene TRBJ1-3; perhaps TRBD1 as D (5 bases). Germline CDR1 reads MNHEY; CDR2 reads SMNVEV (reference sequence). The CDR3 is 15 amino acids. V was clipped by 2 bases and J by 1 base, with 9 bases between them. The CDR3 region has the DNA TGTGCCAGCAGTTTAGGGGCAGATTCTGGAAACACCATATATTTT. As protein: CASSLGADSGNTIYF.

In its sample, this clonotype was seen many times. V gene TRBV6-1 combines with J gene TRBJ1-1; D gene ambiguous. Trimming took 8 bases from V and 2 from J, leaving 6 bases between them. This CDR3 is built from 11 residues. Germline assignment: CDR1 MNHNS and CDR2 SASEGT. CDR3 DNA sequence: TGTGCCAGCTTCCGTAACACTGAAGCTTTCTTT. Translation gives CASFRNTEAFF.

This clonotype was seen a handful of times. The genes are TRBV5-4 and TRBJ2-7; D is uncertain. The CDR3 spans 13 residues. The germline gives CDR1 SGHNT, CDR2 YYREEE (reference sequence). Trimming removed 4 bases from V and 0 bases from J, with 8 bases in between. This CDR3 is CASSGSSSYEQYV. CDR3 sequence (DNA): TGTGCCAGCAGCGGGTCGAGCTCCTACGAGCAGTACGTC.

This clonotype was seen more than once but under ten times. Since a much larger clone is just one base distant, this may be a read error. The chain uses TRBV7-6 and TRBJ2-7, with D possibly called TRBD1 or TRBD2 (5 bases each). Germline V gives CDR1 SGHVS, CDR2 FNYEAQ. This CDR3 comprises 15 residues. The CDR3 coding sequence is TGTGCCAACAGCTTCTTAGGCAGGGACGCCTACGAGCAGTACTTC. Translating it yields CANSFLGRDAYEQYF.

The chain uses TRBV12-5 and TRBJ2-5, with 8 positions matching TRBD1. CDR1 is LGHNT, CDR2 FRNRAP, per germline. The CDR3 is 19 amino acids. With V trimmed by 2 bases and J by 1 base, 15 bases remained unmatched. Written as DNA, the CDR3 is TGTGCTAGTGGTTTGCCCCGGTTTACGGGACAGGCTTTCCAAGAGACCCAGTACTTC. It translates to CASGLPRFTGQAFQETQYF.

J is TRBJ2-2 and V is TRBV19, with D possibly matching TRBD2 (5 bases). V was cut by 5 bases and J by 2 bases, with 15 bases left in between. The CDR3 consists of 16 residues. The germline V gene has CDR1 LNHDA and CDR2 SQIVND (reference sequence). The CDR3 loop is CASSSRGAANTGELFF. DNA of the CDR3: TGTGCCAGTAGTTCACGGGGAGCTGCTAACACCGGGGAGCTGTTTTTT.

This clonotype showed up many times. The V gene is TRBV12-3 or TRBV12-4, the J gene TRBJ2-1; 10 bases map to TRBD2. This CDR3 has 17 residues. Trimming removed 3 bases from V and 1 base from J; junction bases left unmatched: 6. The CDR3 coding sequence is TGTGCCAGCAGTTTGCGGGAGCGGGGGGGGTCCTACAATGAGCAGTTCTTC. Its translation is CASSLRERGGSYNEQFF.

This clonotype was seen more than once but under ten times. The chain couples TRBV27 to TRBJ2-7; a weak D match, TRBD1 (6 bases). From germline, CDR1 is MNHEY and CDR2 SMNVEV (reference sequence). The CDR3 runs to 14 residues. With 3 bases removed from V and 3 bases from J, the gap between germline ends came to 12 bases. CDR3 amino acids: CASSFDRSYYEQYF. The CDR3 region has the DNA TGTGCCAGCAGTTTCGACAGGTCTTACTACGAGCAGTACTTC.

The chain has TRBV7-2 and TRBJ2-2; 8 nucleotides line up with TRBD1. Germline V lookup: CDR1 SGHTA, CDR2 FQGNSA. The V and J ends lost 0 bases and 8 bases, in that order; junction bases with no gene match: 8. The CDR3 has 16 residues. CDR3 in DNA: TGTGCCAGCAGCTTAGCGGGACAGGTTTTATGGGGGGAGCTGTTTTTT. This encodes CASSLAGQVLWGELFF. Full variable domain (missing parts from reference TRBV7-2 and TRBJ2-2): GAGVSQSPSNKVTEKGKDVELRCDPISGHTALYWYRQSLGQGLEFLIYFQGNSAPDKSGLPSDRFSAERTGGSVSTLTIQRTQQEDSAVYLCASSLAGQVLWGELFFGEGSRLTVL.